This entry is about one T cell receptor beta chain. Its cognate antigen is unknown. The protocol was immunoSEQ multiplex PCR, while the TCRdb copy is restricted to in-frame clones and leaves out a portion. The data show more than 100,000 clones, with 88% seen just once and under 6.5% held by the top ten. The length of the CDR3 is 15 residues. Germline V gives CDR1 SGDLS, CDR2 YYNGEE. V shed 1 base and J shed 4 bases, with 12 bases lying between them. This specimen comes from a study of T cell responses to AZD1222 COVID-19 vaccine. As for the study in general: Investigators merged groups given second doses at roughly 4 or roughly 12 weeks.

Broader study findings: Clonal diversity may have been underestimated, and the donors were mostly white British, with more females than males.

The chain links TRBV9 to TRBJ1-3; TRBD1 is a possible D gene (6 bases). The sample was peripheral blood, taken on day 0 of AZD1222 vaccination. The receptor was derived from an adult in good health. The CDR3 nucleotides are TGTGCCAGCAGCGTAAATACAGGGACAGGAAACACCATATATTTT. Protein: CASSVNTGTGNTIYF.